Sequencing of this T cell receptor (beta chain) was carried out in a study of type 1 regulatory T cells. Study overall: An in vitro protocol generated T-allo10, a Tr1-enriched, alloantigen-specific CD4 T cell product.

Study findings and constraints: Compared with non-Tr1 cells, Tr1 cells showed a narrower TCR repertoire.

J gave up 8 bases and V 6 bases, and 14 bases lay outside the gene matches. CDR3 length equals 16 residues. CDR1 is SNHLY, CDR2 FYNNEI, per germline. On this clonotype: The antigen remains undetermined.

TCRdb reanalysed the reads using MiXCR and keeps one entry per CDR3 protein. The data contain 60,000 to 70,000 distinct CDR3 sequences, roughly half of them singletons. The sequence was collected from a human donor in good health. The chain is built from TRBV2 and TRBJ2-1; 9 bases align to TRBD2. Sequences were obtained from cultured non-Tr1 T cells, either the whole culture or a sorted T cell fraction (not recorded which). The CDR3: CASRVGGGATTDEQFF. CDR3 DNA: TGTGCCAGCAGAGTAGGCGGGGGGGCCACTACAGATGAGCAGTTCTTC. Supplemented by reference TRBV2 and TRBJ2-1, the full variable domain reads EPEVTQTPSHQVTQMGQEVILRCVPISNHLYFYWYRQILGQKVEFLVSFYNNEISEKSEIFDDQFSVERPDGSNFTLKIRSTKLEDSAMYFCASRVGGGATTDEQFFGPGTRLTVL.